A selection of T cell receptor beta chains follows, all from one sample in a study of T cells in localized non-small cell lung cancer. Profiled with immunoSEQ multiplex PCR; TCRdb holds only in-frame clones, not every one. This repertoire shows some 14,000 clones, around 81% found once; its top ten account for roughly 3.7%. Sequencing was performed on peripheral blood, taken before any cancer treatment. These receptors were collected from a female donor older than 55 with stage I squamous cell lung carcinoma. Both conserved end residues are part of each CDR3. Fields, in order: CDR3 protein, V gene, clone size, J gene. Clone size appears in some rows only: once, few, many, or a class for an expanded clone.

CDR3aa: CASSLVGGVNTEAFF
v_gene: TRBV7-2
abundance: .
j_gene: TRBJ1-1

CDR3aa: CASSLSGGQPQHF
v_gene: TRBV5-4
abundance: .
j_gene: TRBJ1-5

CDR3aa: CATSRDGRGNQPQHF
v_gene: TRBV15
abundance: .
j_gene: TRBJ1-5

CDR3aa: CANTAGGRYEQYF
v_gene: TRBV6-1
abundance: .
j_gene: TRBJ2-7

CDR3aa: CASSLALAGGQETQYF
v_gene: TRBV7-2
abundance: .
j_gene: TRBJ2-5

CDR3aa: CASSLDMTGAYGYTF
v_gene: TRBV5-1
abundance: few
j_gene: TRBJ1-2

CDR3aa: CSVDTPEGYYGYTF
v_gene: TRBV29-1
abundance: once
j_gene: TRBJ1-2

CDR3aa: CASSLSQYQYF
v_gene: TRBV7-2
abundance: .
j_gene: TRBJ2-5

CDR3aa: CASSFLTGPRSEAFF
v_gene: TRBV5-1
abundance: .
j_gene: TRBJ1-1

CDR3aa: CASAEGATTGELFF
v_gene: TRBV5-1
abundance: .
j_gene: TRBJ2-2

CDR3aa: CASSPTGGNEKLFF
v_gene: TRBV5-1
abundance: .
j_gene: TRBJ1-4

CDR3aa: CASSPSGDWYEQYF
v_gene: TRBV7-9
abundance: .
j_gene: TRBJ2-7

CDR3aa: CASSQGQGTTDTQYF
v_gene: TRBV4-3
abundance: .
j_gene: TRBJ2-3

CDR3aa: CASSLNTGGQETQYF
v_gene: TRBV5-1
abundance: .
j_gene: TRBJ2-5

CDR3aa: CASRPVLTYNEQFF
v_gene: TRBV5-1
abundance: .
j_gene: TRBJ2-1

CDR3aa: CASNIQLGGHEQYF
v_gene: TRBV19
abundance: .
j_gene: TRBJ2-7

CDR3aa: CASSQEGPPSMNTEAFF
v_gene: TRBV4-1
abundance: .
j_gene: TRBJ1-1

CDR3aa: CATSRDSNSNQPQHF
v_gene: TRBV10-3
abundance: .
j_gene: TRBJ1-5

CDR3aa: CASARGRLNTEAFF
v_gene: TRBV12-5
abundance: .
j_gene: TRBJ1-1

CDR3aa: CASSLAGSGNTIYF
v_gene: TRBV5-1
abundance: .
j_gene: TRBJ1-3

CDR3aa: CASSLSGRGEQYF
v_gene: TRBV18
abundance: .
j_gene: TRBJ2-7

CDR3aa: CASSPTGEVRHYGYTF
v_gene: TRBV18
abundance: .
j_gene: TRBJ1-2

CDR3aa: CASIETGGRMDTQYF
v_gene: TRBV5-1
abundance: .
j_gene: TRBJ2-3

CDR3aa: CASSWTSDFRDTQYF
v_gene: TRBV7-3
abundance: .
j_gene: TRBJ2-3

CDR3aa: CASSSRSSGSGNTIYF
v_gene: TRBV11-3
abundance: .
j_gene: TRBJ1-3

CDR3aa: CASSLIMGVTEAFF
v_gene: TRBV5-1
abundance: .
j_gene: TRBJ1-1

CDR3aa: CASSLSGPQGEQYF
v_gene: TRBV5-1
abundance: once
j_gene: TRBJ2-7

CDR3aa: CASSDSVAGAGNTIYF
v_gene: TRBV6-4
abundance: .
j_gene: TRBJ1-3

CDR3aa: CASSASYRGANEQFF
v_gene: TRBV7-2
abundance: .
j_gene: TRBJ2-1

CDR3aa: CASSEGTSGVYEQYF
v_gene: TRBV9
abundance: .
j_gene: TRBJ2-7

CDR3aa: CATGQGTDTQYF
v_gene: TRBV10-2
abundance: .
j_gene: TRBJ2-3

CDR3aa: CASSFSPGTGAGTEAFF
v_gene: TRBV5-1
abundance: .
j_gene: TRBJ1-1

CDR3aa: CASITPGYTEAFF
v_gene: TRBV6-1
abundance: .
j_gene: TRBJ1-1

CDR3aa: CASNLLESEQFF
v_gene: TRBV28
abundance: few
j_gene: TRBJ2-1

CDR3aa: CASRTGILNTF
v_gene: TRBV6-6
abundance: .
j_gene: TRBJ1-2

CDR3aa: CASSQASDRAYTDTQYF
v_gene: TRBV5-1
abundance: .
j_gene: TRBJ2-3

CDR3aa: CASSVGTSEDTQYF
v_gene: TRBV9
abundance: .
j_gene: TRBJ2-3